A single sample gave rise to the 23 T cell receptor beta chains below, sequenced in a study of vaccination and CD4 T cells after COVID-19. No antigen has been assigned to these receptors. The Oncomine TCR Beta short-read assay was what sequenced the DNA obtained from cultured CD4+ T cells. One entry per CDR3 protein results from TCRdb running MiXCR on the PCR reads. The table shows 20,000 or so distinct CDR3 sequences, with around 42% occurring only once. Indicated time point: late sampling 161 to 241 days after vaccination in a few convalescent patients. Sample treatment: approximately nine-day PBMC culture with coronavirus spike peptide pools or control peptides (ViraFEST assay). Here the sequenced sample was CD4+ T cells from blood, cultured in vitro, taken about 7 months after SARS-CoV-2 vaccination. These receptors were collected from a human donor who had recovered from COVID-19.

This chain links TRBV20-1 with TRBJ2-5; 8 bases match TRBD2. CDR1 DFQATT and CDR2 SNEGSKA come from the germline V gene (reference sequence). The V and J ends lost 6 bases and 3 bases, in that order; junction bases with no gene match: 6. The CDR3 extends over 13 amino acids. The CDR3 sequence: CSAGWRGEETQYF. The CDR3, as DNA: TGCAGTGCCGGGTGGCGGGGGGAAGAGACCCAGTACTTC.

The V gene is TRBV7-8, the J gene TRBJ2-1; the match to TRBD2 covers 10 bases. Germline V gene lookup returns CDR1 SGHVS and CDR2 FQNEAQ. Trimming removed 3 bases from V and 8 bases from J; junction bases left unmatched: 4. This CDR3 contains 14 residues. Written as DNA, the CDR3 is TGTGCCAGCAGCTTGAGCGGGAGGGCCGATGAGCAGTTCTTC. As protein: CASSLSGRADEQFF.

This clonotype has more than one count but fewer than ten. The V and J genes are TRBV2 and TRBJ2-7; possible D gene TRBD1, 5 bases. The CDR3 has 14 residues. CDR1 is SNHLY and CDR2 is FYNNEI in the germline V gene. V lost 5 bases and J lost 2, with 13 bases in between. The CDR3, as DNA: TGTGCCAGCAGTCCAGACAGCCTAACCTACGAGCAGTACTTC. It specifies CASSPDSLTYEQYF.

The V call is TRBV7-2, the J call TRBJ2-7; D unresolved. Germline V gene lookup returns CDR1 SGHTA and CDR2 FQGNSA. V was clipped by 0 bases and J by 0 bases, with 9 bases between them. This CDR3 region has 15 residues. The CDR3 protein is CASSLAFGVSYEQYF. CDR3 coding DNA: TGTGCCAGCAGCTTAGCGTTTGGCGTCTCCTACGAGCAGTACTTC.

V and J are TRBV7-3 and TRBJ2-7, with a possible D match to TRBD2 (6 bases). This CDR3 is built from 15 residues. Trimming removed 3 bases from V and 3 bases from J, with 15 bases in between. Per germline, CDR1 SGHTA and CDR2 FQGTGA. The CDR3 region is CASSLGGGAGYEQYF. CDR3 nucleotides: TGTGCCAGCAGCTTGGGCGGAGGGGCTGGCTACGAGCAGTACTTC.

The J gene is TRBJ2-7, the V gene TRBV20-1, with 14 bases fitting TRBD2. Germline V CDR1 and CDR2: DFQATT, SNEGSKA (reference sequence). V was clipped by 6 bases and J by 3 bases; unmatched bases: 10. CDR3 length equals 16 residues. CDR3 in amino acids: CSAIHGGLAGDYEQYF. CDR3 coding DNA: TGCAGTGCGATACATGGGGGACTAGCGGGAGACTACGAGCAGTACTTC.

This clonotype has a handful of counts. The V gene is TRBV7-6, the J gene TRBJ2-7; 8 bases are shared with TRBD2. The V segment lost 1 base and the J segment 4 bases; nucleotides outside the gene matches: 9. This CDR3 comprises 16 residues. Germline assignment: CDR1 SGHVS and CDR2 FNYEAQ. CDR3 nucleotide sequence: TGTGCCAGCAGCTTAGGGGAATCGGGAGGGGGGTACGAGCAGTACTTC. Translating gives CASSLGESGGGYEQYF.

This chain links TRBV20-1 with TRBJ2-3; 13 positions agree with TRBD2. V was pared by 6 bases and J by 6 bases, with 9 bases of the junction left unmatched. The CDR3 sequence is 15 residues long. From germline, CDR1 is DFQATT and CDR2 SNEGSKA (reference sequence). The CDR3 reads CSARTSGGPMDTQYF. The CDR3 bases are TGCAGTGCGCGGACTAGCGGGGGCCCAATGGATACGCAGTATTTT.

The chain uses TRBV7-2 and TRBJ2-2; 7 bases line up with TRBD1. From germline, CDR1 is SGHTA and CDR2 FQGNSA. Trimming removed 5 bases from V and 5 bases from J; junction bases left unmatched: 5. This CDR3 contains 14 residues. Here the CDR3 reads CASSPMTGTGELFF. As DNA, the CDR3 is TGTGCCAGCAGCCCTATGACAGGGACCGGGGAGCTGTTTTTT.

The sample holds a few counts of this clonotype. The chain carries TRBV20-1 and TRBJ2-5; TRBD2 is a possible D gene (5 bases). This CDR3 has 13 amino acids. Germline assignment: CDR1 DFQATT and CDR2 SNEGSKA (reference sequence). Between the trimmed V and J ends, which lost 1 base and 5 bases, there was a span of 11 bases. The CDR3 region is CSARASERETQYF. The CDR3 DNA follows: TGCAGTGCTAGAGCGTCCGAGCGGGAGACCCAGTACTTC.

This clonotype was recorded once. DNA of the CDR3: TGTGCCAGCAGCTTACGCCGTGATGCGCAGTATTTT. It specifies CASSLRRDAQYF. The chain carries TRBV7-2 and TRBJ2-3; D is unclear. Trimming removed 2 bases at V and 10 bases at J, with 10 bases between. This CDR3 spans 12 amino acids. Germline V gene sequence: CDR1 SGHTA, CDR2 FQGNSA.

V gene TRBV4-2 combines with J gene TRBJ1-5; 9 bases map to TRBD1. V dropped 1 base and J dropped 0; count of bases not matched to a gene: 7. Germline V gene data show CDR1 as LGHNA and CDR2 as YNFKEQ. This CDR3 comprises 18 residues. The DNA for the CDR3 is TGTGCCAGCAGCCAAGGTCGAACAGGGGGCCATAGCAATCAGCCCCAGCATTTT. Its protein is CASSQGRTGGHSNQPQHF.

This clonotype occurred a few times. This chain joins TRBV20-1 and TRBJ2-7, with D unresolved. Germline assignment: CDR1 DFQATT and CDR2 SNEGSKA (reference sequence). The CDR3 loop spans 11 amino acids. Trimming removed 4 bases from V and 4 bases from J, with 8 bases in between. CDR3 in DNA: TGCAGTGCTACCCATAGATACGAGCAGTACTTC. It is translated as CSATHRYEQYF.

This clonotype occurred once. The chain is built from TRBV20-1 and TRBJ1-5; D gene unclear. The CDR3 contains 9 residues. From germline, CDR1 is DFQATT and CDR2 SNEGSKA (reference sequence). V lost 5 bases to trimming and J lost 7 bases, with 3 bases between them. CDR3 in DNA: TGCAGTGCTGGGCAGCCCCAGCATTTT. This gives the protein CSAGQPQHF.

This clonotype was counted only a few times. V usage is TRBV6-1 and J usage is TRBJ2-5; the D is unclear. CDR3 length equals 13 residues. Trimming took off 4 bases at V and 1 base at J, with 7 bases between the two ends. Germline V gene data show CDR1 as MNHNS and CDR2 as SASEGT. The CDR3 reads CASSAGGQETQYF. The CDR3 DNA reads TGTGCCAGCAGTGCGGGTGGCCAAGAGACCCAGTACTTC.

This clonotype was recorded only once. The rearrangement joins TRBV7-2 to TRBJ2-1, with 8 bases lining up with TRBD2. From germline, CDR1 is SGHTA and CDR2 FQGNSA. The CDR3 is made up of 14 amino acids. Trimming removed 5 bases from V and 3 bases from J; junction bases left unmatched: 3. The CDR3 bases are TGTGCCAGCAGCGTGGGGACTAGCTACAATGAGCAGTTCTTC. This encodes CASSVGTSYNEQFF.

This clonotype was seen a handful of times. V usage is TRBV6-1 and J usage is TRBJ2-7; no firm D call. Trimming removed 8 bases from V and 3 bases from J, with 8 bases in between. Germline V gene sequence: CDR1 MNHNS, CDR2 SASEGT. The CDR3 is 11 amino acids. CDR3 in amino acids: CASVHHYEQYF. The CDR3 DNA reads TGTGCCAGCGTACACCACTACGAGCAGTACTTC.

The CDR3 DNA follows: TGTGCCAGCAGTAACAGCGGAGTAGAGACCCAGTACTTC. Translating gives CASSNSGVETQYF. The rearrangement links TRBV7-8 to TRBJ2-5, with a possible D match to TRBD2 (5 bases). The CDR3 covers 13 residues. V shed 6 bases and J shed 4 bases, with 12 bases lying between them. Germline values: CDR1 SGHVS, CDR2 FQNEAQ.

This clonotype was seen a few times. The CDR3 here is CSASPGTEGTQYF. As DNA, the CDR3 is TGCAGTGCTAGCCCCGGGACAGAAGGGACCCAGTACTTC. This chain uses TRBV20-1 with TRBJ2-5; 7 bases agree with TRBD1. The CDR3 contains 13 residues. V lost 3 bases to trimming and J lost 7 bases; unmatched junction nucleotides: 8. Germline-derived CDR1 and CDR2 are DFQATT and SNEGSKA (reference sequence).

Here the CDR3 reads CASSREGVVYGYTF. The CDR3 DNA is TGTGCCAGCAGCCGGGAGGGGGTAGTCTATGGCTACACCTTC. The chain carries TRBV7-9 and TRBJ1-2; tentatively, D is TRBD1 (6 bases). The germline V and J ends were trimmed by 5 bases and 4 bases, with 14 bases remaining between them. Germline V CDR1 and CDR2: SEHNR, FQNEAQ (reference sequence). CDR3 size: 14 residues.

The V and J genes are TRBV20-1 and TRBJ2-3; D possibly corresponds to TRBD2 (6 bases). Germline V gene lookup returns CDR1 DFQATT and CDR2 SNEGSKA (reference sequence). The CDR3 is made up of 14 amino acids. V was clipped by 8 bases and J by 5 bases, with 20 bases between them. CDR3 sequence: CSHLVGSSVDTQYF. DNA for the CDR3: TGCAGTCATCTTGTCGGGAGTTCAGTAGATACGCAGTATTTT.

This clonotype occurred a few times. The chain carries TRBV7-8 and TRBJ2-3, with D unresolved. Trimming pared 5 bases from V and 6 bases from J, leaving 6 bases between. CDR1 and CDR2 (germline): SGHVS, FQNEAQ. The CDR3 length is 11 residues. CDR3 in DNA: TGTGCCAGCAGCCGCGCGGATACGCAGTATTTT. This gives the protein CASSRADTQYF. The entire variable domain, with the rest obtained from reference TRBV7-8 and TRBJ2-3, is as follows: GAGVSQSPRYKVAKRGQDVALRCDPISGHVSLFWYQQALGQGPEFLTYFQNEAQLDKSGLPSDRFFAERPEGSVSTLKIQRTQQEDSAVYLCASSRADTQYFGPGTRLTVL.

The rearrangement uses TRBV20-1 and TRBJ2-7; a possible D gene is TRBD2 (5 bases). The CDR3 is 11 residues long. With 6 bases removed from V and 6 bases from J, the gap between germline ends came to 12 bases. CDR1 and CDR2 (germline): DFQATT, SNEGSKA (reference sequence). The CDR3 region has the DNA TGCAGTGCCCGGAGACTAAGCGAGCAGTACTTC. Protein sequence: CSARRLSEQYF.